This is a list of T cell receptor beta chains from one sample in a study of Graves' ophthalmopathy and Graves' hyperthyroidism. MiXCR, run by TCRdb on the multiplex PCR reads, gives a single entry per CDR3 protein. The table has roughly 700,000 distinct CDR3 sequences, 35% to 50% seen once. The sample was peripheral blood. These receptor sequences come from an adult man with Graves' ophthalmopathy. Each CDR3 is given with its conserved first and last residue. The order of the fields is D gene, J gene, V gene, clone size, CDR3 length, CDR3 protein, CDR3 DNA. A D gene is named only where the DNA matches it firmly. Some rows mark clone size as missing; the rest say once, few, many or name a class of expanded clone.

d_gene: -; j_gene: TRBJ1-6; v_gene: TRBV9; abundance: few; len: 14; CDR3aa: CASSRGGADSPLHF; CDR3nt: TGTGCCAGCAGCAGAGGAGGCGCGGATTCACCCCTCCACTTT
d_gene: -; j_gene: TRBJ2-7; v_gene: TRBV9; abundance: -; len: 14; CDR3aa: CASSLIDNSYEQYF; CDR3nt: TGTGCCAGCAGCTTGATTGACAACTCCTACGAGCAGTACTTC
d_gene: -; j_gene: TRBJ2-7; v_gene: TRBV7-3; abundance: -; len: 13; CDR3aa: CASSLLGTREQYF; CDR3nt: TGTGCCAGCAGCTTATTGGGTACGCGGGAGCAGTACTTC
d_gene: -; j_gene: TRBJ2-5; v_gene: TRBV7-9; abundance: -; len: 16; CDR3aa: CASSQTMSPKKETQNF; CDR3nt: TGTGCCAGCAGCCAAACAATGAGTCCCAAGAAAGAGACCCAGAACTTC
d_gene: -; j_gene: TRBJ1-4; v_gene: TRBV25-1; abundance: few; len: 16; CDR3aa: CASSWSLDSLNEKLFF; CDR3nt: TGTGCCAGCAGTTGGAGCCTAGACAGCCTTAATGAAAAACTGTTTTTT
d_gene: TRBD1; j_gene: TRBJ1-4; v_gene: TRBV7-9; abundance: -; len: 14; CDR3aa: CASRDRDTDEKLFF; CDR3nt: TGTGCCAGCAGAGACAGGGACACTGATGAAAAACTGTTTTTT
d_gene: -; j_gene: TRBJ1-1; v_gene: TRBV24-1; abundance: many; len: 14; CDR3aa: CATSDASVNTEAFF; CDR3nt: TGTGCCACCAGTGACGCCTCAGTGAACACTGAAGCTTTCTTT
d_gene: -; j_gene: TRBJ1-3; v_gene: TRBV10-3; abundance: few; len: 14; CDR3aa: CASRRGSSGNTIYF; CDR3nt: TGTGCCAGCAGACGAGGGTCATCTGGAAACACCATATATTTT
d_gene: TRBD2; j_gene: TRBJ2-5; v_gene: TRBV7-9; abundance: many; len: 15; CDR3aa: CASSFGLAGQETQYF; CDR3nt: TGTGCCAGCAGCTTTGGACTAGCGGGACAAGAGACCCAGTACTTC
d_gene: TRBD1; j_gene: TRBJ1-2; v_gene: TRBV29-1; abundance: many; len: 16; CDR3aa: CSADGIRTGLSYGYTF; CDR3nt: TGCAGCGCCGACGGCATAAGGACAGGATTATCCTATGGCTACACCTTC
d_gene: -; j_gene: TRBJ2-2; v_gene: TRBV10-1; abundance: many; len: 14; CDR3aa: CASSEATAAGELFF; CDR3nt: TGCGCCAGCAGTGAGGCCACAGCGGCCGGGGAGCTGTTTTTT
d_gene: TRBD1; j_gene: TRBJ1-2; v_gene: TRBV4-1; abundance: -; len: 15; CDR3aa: CASSHDGQALYGYTF; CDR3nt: TGCGCCAGCAGCCATGACGGACAGGCACTCTATGGCTACACCTTC
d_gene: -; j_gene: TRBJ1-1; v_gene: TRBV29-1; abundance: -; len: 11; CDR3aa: CSDAVNTEAFF; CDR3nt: TGCAGCGACGCCGTGAACACTGAAGCTTTCTTT
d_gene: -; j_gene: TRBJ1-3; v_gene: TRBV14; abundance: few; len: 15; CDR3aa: CASSLTVGRSVRIYF; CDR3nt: TGTGCCAGCAGCCTGACGGTGGGCAGGTCCGTCCGCATATATTTT
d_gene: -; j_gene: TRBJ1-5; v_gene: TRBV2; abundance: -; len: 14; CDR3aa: CASSDYRINQPQHF; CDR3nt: TGTGCCAGCAGTGATTACAGAATAAATCAGCCCCAGCATTTT
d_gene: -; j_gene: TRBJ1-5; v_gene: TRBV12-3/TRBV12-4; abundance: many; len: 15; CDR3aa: CASSHAWGSNQPQHF; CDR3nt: TGTGCCAGCAGTCACGCCTGGGGTAGCAATCAGCCCCAGCATTTT
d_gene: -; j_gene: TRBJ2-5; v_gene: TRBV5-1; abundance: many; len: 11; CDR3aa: CASREGETQYF; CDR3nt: TGTGCCAGCAGAGAAGGGGAGACCCAGTACTTC
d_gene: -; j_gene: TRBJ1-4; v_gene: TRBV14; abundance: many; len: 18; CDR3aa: CASSQADLRGTTNEKLFF; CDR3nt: TGTGCCAGCAGCCAAGCAGACCTTAGGGGGACAACTAATGAAAAACTGTTTTTT
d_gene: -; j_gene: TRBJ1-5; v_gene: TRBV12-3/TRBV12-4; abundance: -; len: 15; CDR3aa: CASSLARDVNQPQHF; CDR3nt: TGTGCCAGCAGTTTAGCGCGAGACGTCAATCAGCCCCAGCATTTT
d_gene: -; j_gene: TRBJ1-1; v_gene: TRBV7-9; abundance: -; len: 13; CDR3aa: CASSLTLHTEAFF; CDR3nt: TGTGCCAGCAGCCTGACTCTTCACACTGAAGCTTTCTTT
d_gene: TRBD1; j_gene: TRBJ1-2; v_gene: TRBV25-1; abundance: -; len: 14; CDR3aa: CASSDQQGADGYTF; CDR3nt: TGTGCCAGCAGCGATCAACAGGGGGCGGATGGCTACACCTTC
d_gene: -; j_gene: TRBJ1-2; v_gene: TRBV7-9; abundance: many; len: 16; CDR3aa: CASSFRGASTGRGYTF; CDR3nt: TGTGCCAGCAGCTTTCGTGGGGCCTCCACAGGGCGCGGCTACACCTTC
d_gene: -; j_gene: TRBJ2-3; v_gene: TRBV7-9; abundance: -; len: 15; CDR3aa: CASSLGPTTLWAQYF; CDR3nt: TGTGCCAGCAGCTTGGGGCCTACTACCCTGTGGGCGCAGTATTTT
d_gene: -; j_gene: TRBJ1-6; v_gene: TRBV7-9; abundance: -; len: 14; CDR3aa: CASSSPGGNSPLHF; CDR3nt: TGTGCCAGCAGCTCCCCCGGGGGTAATTCACCCCTCCACTTT
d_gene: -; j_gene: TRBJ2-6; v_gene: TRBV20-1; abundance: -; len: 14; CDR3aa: CSARGGFGANVLTF; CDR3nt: TGCAGTGCTAGGGGTGGGTTTGGGGCCAACGTCCTGACTTTC
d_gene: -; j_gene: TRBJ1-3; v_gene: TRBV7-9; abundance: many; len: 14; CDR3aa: CASSRAGGGNTIYF; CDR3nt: TGTGCCAGCAGCCGCGCGGGGGGCGGAAACACCATATATTTT
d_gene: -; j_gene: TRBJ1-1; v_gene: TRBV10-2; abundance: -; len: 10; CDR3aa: CAPKRTEAFF; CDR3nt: TGTGCCCCCAAGAGGACTGAAGCTTTCTTT
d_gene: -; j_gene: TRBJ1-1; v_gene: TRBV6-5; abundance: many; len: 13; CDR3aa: CASSYLGVTEAFF; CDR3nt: TGTGCCAGCAGTTACCTAGGGGTCACTGAAGCTTTCTTT
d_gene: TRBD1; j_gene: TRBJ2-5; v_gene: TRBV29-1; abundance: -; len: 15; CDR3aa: CSVMAGGWAEETQYF; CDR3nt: TGCAGCGTGATGGCAGGGGGTTGGGCTGAAGAGACCCAGTACTTC
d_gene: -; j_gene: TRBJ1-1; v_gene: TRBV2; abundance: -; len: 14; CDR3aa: CASRPGPGGTEAFF; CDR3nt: TGTGCCAGCAGGCCGGGCCCCGGGGGCACTGAAGCTTTCTTT
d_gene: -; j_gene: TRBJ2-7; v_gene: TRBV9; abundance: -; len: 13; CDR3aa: CASSIGINKEQYF; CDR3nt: TGTGCCAGCAGCATAGGCATAAACAAAGAGCAGTACTTC
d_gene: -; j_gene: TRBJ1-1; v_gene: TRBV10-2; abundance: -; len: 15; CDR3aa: CASSTRAGLNTEAFF; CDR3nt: TGTGCCAGCAGTACCCGAGCCGGTTTGAACACTGAAGCTTTCTTT
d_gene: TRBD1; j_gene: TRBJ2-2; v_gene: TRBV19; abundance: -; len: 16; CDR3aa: CASRKPGQRDSGELFF; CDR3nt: TGTGCCAGTAGGAAGCCGGGACAGAGAGATTCCGGGGAGCTGTTTTTT
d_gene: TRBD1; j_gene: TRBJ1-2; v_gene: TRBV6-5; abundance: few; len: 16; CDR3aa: CASSLLGGTESHGYTF; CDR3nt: TGTGCCAGCAGTTTATTGGGCGGGACAGAGTCCCATGGCTACACCTTC
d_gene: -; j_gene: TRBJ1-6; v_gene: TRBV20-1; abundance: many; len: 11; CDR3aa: CSATDSSPLHF; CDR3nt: TGCAGTGCTACGGACAGCTCACCCCTCCACTTT
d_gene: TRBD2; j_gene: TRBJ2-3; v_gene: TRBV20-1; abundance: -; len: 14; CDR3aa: CSAHTSGGTDTQYF; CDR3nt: TGCAGTGCCCATACTAGCGGGGGTACAGATACGCAGTATTTT
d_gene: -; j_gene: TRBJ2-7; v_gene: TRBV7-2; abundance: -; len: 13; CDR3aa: CASSLTQIYEQYF; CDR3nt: TGTGCCAGCAGCTTAACCCAAATATACGAGCAGTACTTC
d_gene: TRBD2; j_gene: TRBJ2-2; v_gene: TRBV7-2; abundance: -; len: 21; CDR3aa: CASSLAPPLAGGPVTPGELFF; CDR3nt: TGTGCCAGCAGCTTAGCCCCCCCGCTAGCGGGAGGGCCCGTAACCCCCGGGGAGCTGTTTTTT
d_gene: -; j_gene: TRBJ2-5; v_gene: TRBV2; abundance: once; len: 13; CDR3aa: CASSEVGKEAQYF; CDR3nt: TGTGCCAGCAGTGAAGTCGGGAAAGAGGCCCAGTACTTC
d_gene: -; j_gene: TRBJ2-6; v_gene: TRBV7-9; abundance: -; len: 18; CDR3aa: CASSLEFRVTSGANVLTF; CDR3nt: TGTGCCAGCAGCTTAGAGTTCCGGGTTACCTCTGGGGCCAACGTCCTGACTTTC
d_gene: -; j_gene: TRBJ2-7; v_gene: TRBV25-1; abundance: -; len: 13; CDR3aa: CASLDLSLYEQYF; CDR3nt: TGTGCCAGCCTGGACCTGAGCCTCTACGAGCAGTACTTC
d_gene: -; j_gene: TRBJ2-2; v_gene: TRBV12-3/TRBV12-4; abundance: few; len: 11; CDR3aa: CASSLTLELFF; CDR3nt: TGTGCCAGCAGTTTAACCTTGGAGCTGTTTTTT
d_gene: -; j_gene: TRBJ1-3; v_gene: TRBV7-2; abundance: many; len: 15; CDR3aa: CASSFDGYSGNTIYF; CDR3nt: TGTGCCAGCAGCTTCGACGGTTACTCTGGAAACACCATATATTTT
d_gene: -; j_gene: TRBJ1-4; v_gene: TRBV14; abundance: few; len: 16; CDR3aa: CASSQGLRATNEKLFF; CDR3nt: TGTGCCAGCAGCCAAGGGTTGCGAGCAACTAATGAAAAACTGTTTTTT
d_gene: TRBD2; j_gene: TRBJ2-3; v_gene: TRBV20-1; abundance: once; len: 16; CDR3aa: CSAAYGLAESTDTQYF; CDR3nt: TGCAGTGCTGCCTATGGACTAGCTGAGAGCACAGATACGCAGTATTTT
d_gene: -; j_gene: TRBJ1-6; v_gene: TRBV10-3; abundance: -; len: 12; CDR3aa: CASKVQISPLHF; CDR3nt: TGTGCCAGCAAAGTTCAGATTTCACCCCTCCACTTT
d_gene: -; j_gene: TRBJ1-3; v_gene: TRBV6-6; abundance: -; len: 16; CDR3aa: CASSQTDRSYGNTIYF; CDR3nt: TGTGCCAGCAGTCAAACAGACAGGTCTTATGGAAACACCATATATTTT
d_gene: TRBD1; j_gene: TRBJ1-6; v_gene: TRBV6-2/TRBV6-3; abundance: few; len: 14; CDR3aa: CASARDRSYSPLHF; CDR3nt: TGTGCCAGCGCCCGGGACAGGAGTTATTCACCCCTCCACTTT
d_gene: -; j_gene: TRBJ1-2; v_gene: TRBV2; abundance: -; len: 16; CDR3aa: CASSPIWDTDNYGYTF; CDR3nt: TGTGCCAGCAGCCCGATCTGGGACACAGATAACTATGGCTACACCTTC
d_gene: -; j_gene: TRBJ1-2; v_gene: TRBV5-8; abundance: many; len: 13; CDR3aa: CASSLERIYGYTF; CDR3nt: TGTGCCAGCAGCTTGGAACGGATCTATGGCTACACCTTC
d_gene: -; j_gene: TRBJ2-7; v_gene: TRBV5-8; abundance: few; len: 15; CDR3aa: CASSLVNRLTYEQYF; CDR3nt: TGTGCCAGCAGCTTGGTTAACAGGCTAACCTACGAGCAGTACTTC
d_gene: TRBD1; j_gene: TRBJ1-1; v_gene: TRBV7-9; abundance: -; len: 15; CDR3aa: CASSPLDRGWTEAFF; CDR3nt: TGTGCCAGCAGCCCTTTGGACAGGGGTTGGACTGAAGCTTTCTTT
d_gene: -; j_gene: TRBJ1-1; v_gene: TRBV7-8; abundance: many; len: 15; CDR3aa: CASSQEGLMNTEAFF; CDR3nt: TGTGCCAGCAGCCAAGAGGGCCTCATGAACACTGAAGCTTTCTTT
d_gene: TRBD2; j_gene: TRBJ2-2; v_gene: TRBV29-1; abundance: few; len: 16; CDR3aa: CSVEEGRGVNTGELFF; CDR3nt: TGCAGCGTTGAGGAGGGGCGGGGGGTGAACACCGGGGAGCTGTTTTTT
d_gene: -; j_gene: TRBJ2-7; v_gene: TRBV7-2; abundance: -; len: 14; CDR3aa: CASSLRQESYEQYF; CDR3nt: TGTGCCAGCAGCTTACGACAGGAGTCCTACGAGCAGTACTTC
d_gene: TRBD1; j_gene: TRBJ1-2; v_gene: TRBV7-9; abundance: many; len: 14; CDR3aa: CASSLTGINYGYTF; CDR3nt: TGTGCCAGCAGCCTGACAGGGATCAACTATGGCTACACCTTC
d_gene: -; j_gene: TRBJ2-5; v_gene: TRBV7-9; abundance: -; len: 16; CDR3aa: CASSLAGFGGKETQYF; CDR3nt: TGTGCCAGCAGCTTAGCGGGATTCGGGGGAAAAGAGACCCAGTACTTC
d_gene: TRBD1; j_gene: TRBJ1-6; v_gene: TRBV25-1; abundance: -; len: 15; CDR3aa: CASSVGTGRFSPLHF; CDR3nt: TGTGCCAGCAGCGTTGGGACAGGGCGGTTTTCACCCCTCCACTTT
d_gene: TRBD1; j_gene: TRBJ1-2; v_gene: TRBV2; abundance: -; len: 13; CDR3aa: CASNDRANYGYTF; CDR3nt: TGTGCCAGTAACGACAGGGCCAACTATGGCTACACCTTC
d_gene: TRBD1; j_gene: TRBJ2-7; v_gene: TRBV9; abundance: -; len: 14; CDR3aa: CASSVTGTGYEQYF; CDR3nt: TGTGCCAGCAGCGTTACCGGGACAGGCTACGAGCAGTACTTC